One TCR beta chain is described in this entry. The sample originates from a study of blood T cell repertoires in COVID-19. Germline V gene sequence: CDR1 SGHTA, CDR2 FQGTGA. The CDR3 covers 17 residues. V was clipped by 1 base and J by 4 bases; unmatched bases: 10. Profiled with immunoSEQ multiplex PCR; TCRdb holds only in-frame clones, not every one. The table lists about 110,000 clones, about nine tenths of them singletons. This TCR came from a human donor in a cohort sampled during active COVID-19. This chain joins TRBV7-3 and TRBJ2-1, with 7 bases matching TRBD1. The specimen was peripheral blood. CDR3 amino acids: CASSLRSPSGGYNEQFF. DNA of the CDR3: TGTGCCAGCAGCTTAAGATCCCCCTCAGGGGGATACAATGAGCAGTTCTTC. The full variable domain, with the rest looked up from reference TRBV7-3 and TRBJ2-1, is GAGVSQTPSNKVTEKGKYVELRCDPISGHTALYWYRQSLGQGPEFLIYFQGTGAADDSGLPNDRFFAVRPEGSVSTLKIQRTERGDSAVYLCASSLRSPSGGYNEQFFGPGTRLTVL.